The clone carrying this TCR beta chain was counted between two and nine times. What it binds is unknown. This entry belongs to a study of Graves' ophthalmopathy and Graves' hyperthyroidism. Study context: Peripheral blood sampling occurred at initial diagnosis, before any treatment. Whole-study findings and limits: Most thyroid clonotypes expanded beyond 0.001 frequency were also found in blood. Discriminating ophthalmopathy from stable hyperthyroidism, a 13-signature model attained a sensitivity of 85% to 90% and a specificity of around 77%.

Amplification of the TCR beta CDR3 regions used RNA transcripts (as template). The first-round RT-PCR employed HTBI primers together with the Qiagen OneStep RT-PCR kit. A multiplex PCR was then performed as the second round. Via MiXCR, TCRdb re-called the multiplex PCR reads, giving one row per CDR3 protein. The table has 200,000 to 250,000 distinct CDR3 sequences, about 47% seen once. Serum thyroxine and TRAb, along with clinical symptoms, thyroid ultrasound and orbital computed tomography, were what diagnosis relied on. The CDR3 runs to 13 residues. Germline CDR1 and CDR2: SGHRS and YFSETQ. V gave up 7 bases and J gave up 1 base; unmatched junction bases: 3.

The material sequenced was peripheral blood. This clonotype originated in an adult man with Graves' ophthalmopathy. The rearrangement links TRBV5-1 to TRBJ1-1; 8 bases match TRBD1. The CDR3 nucleotides are TGCGCCAGCTCGGGACAGGCGAACACTGAAGCTTTCTTT. Amino acids: CASSGQANTEAFF.